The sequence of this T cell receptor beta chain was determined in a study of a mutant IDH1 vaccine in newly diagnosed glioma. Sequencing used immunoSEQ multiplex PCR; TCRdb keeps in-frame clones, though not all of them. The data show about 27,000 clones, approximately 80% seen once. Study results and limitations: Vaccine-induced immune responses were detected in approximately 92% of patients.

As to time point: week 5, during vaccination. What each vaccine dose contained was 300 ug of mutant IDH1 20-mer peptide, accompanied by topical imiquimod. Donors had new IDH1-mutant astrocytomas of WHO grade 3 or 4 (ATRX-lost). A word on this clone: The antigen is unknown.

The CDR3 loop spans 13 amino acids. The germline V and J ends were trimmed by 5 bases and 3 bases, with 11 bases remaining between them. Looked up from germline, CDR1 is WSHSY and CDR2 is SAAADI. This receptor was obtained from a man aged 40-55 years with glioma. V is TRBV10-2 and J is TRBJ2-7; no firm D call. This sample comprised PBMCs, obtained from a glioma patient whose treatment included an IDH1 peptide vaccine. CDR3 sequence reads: CASSNGFRYEQYF. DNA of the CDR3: TGCGCCAGCAGTAACGGGTTCCGCTACGAGCAGTACTTC.